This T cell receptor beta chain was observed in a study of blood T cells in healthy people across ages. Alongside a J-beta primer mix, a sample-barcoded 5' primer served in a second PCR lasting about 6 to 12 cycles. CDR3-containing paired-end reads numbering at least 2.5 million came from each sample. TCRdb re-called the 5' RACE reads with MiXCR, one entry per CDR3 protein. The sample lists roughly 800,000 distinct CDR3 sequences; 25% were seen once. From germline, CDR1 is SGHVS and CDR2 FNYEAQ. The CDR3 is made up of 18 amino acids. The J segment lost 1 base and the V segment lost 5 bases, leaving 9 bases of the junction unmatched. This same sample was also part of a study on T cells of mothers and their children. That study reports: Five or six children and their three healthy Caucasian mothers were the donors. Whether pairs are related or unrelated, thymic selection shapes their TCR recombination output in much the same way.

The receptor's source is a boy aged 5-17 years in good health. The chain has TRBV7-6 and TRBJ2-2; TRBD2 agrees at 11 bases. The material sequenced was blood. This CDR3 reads CASSPRLAGTRNTGELFF. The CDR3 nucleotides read TGTGCCAGCAGCCCACGACTAGCGGGGACTAGGAACACCGGGGAGCTGTTTTTT.